This T cell receptor beta chain is from a study of response to subunit inactivated influenza vaccine. The ends were cut back, 4 bases at V and 4 bases at J, with 13 bases in the middle. The CDR3 loop spans 14 amino acids. Germline V gives CDR1 KGHSH, CDR2 LQKENI. Study-wide points: Authors suggested each seasonal flu vaccination may recruit only limited numbers of new T cells.

Using its own MiXCR run on the RT-PCR reads, TCRdb lists one record per CDR3 protein. The data hold around 580,000 distinct CDR3 sequences, with around 13% observed a single time. Turning to this clonotype: No antigen is known for it.

The receptor comes from a man aged 50 to 59 who received an inactivated influenza vaccine. The V and J genes are TRBV18 and TRBJ2-5, with D perhaps matching TRBD1 (6 bases). The sequenced sample was PBMCs from blood, obtained roughly 12 days after vaccination. CDR3 region: CASSQGTRGETQYF. CDR3 DNA: TGTGCCAGCTCACAGGGGACACGGGGAGAGACCCAGTACTTC.